The 4 T cell receptor beta chains given below trace back to one sample, sequenced in a study of naive and memory T cell subsets. Two oligonucleotides, mixed equimolar, formed the beta constant-region primer covering TRBC1 and TRBC2. TCRdb passed the UMI-ligation and nested PCR reads through MiXCR, listing each CDR3 protein once. This sample has approximately 21,000 distinct CDR3 sequences, with around 10% found just once. Source material: central memory CD8+ T cells from blood. The receptors were sampled from a human donor in good health.

This clonotype came up once. This may come from a read error, since a much larger clone is one base off. The chain employs TRBV3-1 and TRBJ2-7; D gene ambiguous. Germline V CDR1 and CDR2: LGHDT, YNNKEL (reference sequence). This CDR3 is built from 15 residues. Trimming pared 4 bases from V and 4 bases from J, leaving 17 bases between. CDR3 sequence (DNA): TGTGCCAGCAGCCCTTTCGTGGTGGGATCGTACGAGCAGTACTTC. As protein: CASSPFVVGSYEQYF.

The chain is built from TRBV6-2 or TRBV6-3 and TRBJ2-1, with D perhaps matching TRBD2 (6 bases). Trimming took off 3 bases at V and 7 bases at J, with 22 bases between the two ends. Germline loops: CDR1 MNHEY, CDR2 SVGEGT. This CDR3 has 17 residues. In DNA form, the CDR3 reads TGTGCCAGCAGTTATTTGGACCGGGACTCATATAGGAATGAGCAGTTCTTC. Encoded protein: CASSYLDRDSYRNEQFF.

Relative to its sample, this clonotype is medium-sized. This chain links TRBV6-5 with TRBJ2-5; 7 bases agree with TRBD2. With V trimmed by 0 bases and J by 4 bases, 2 bases remained unmatched. Germline CDR1 and CDR2: MNHEY and SVGAGI. The CDR3 runs 14 residues. The CDR3 DNA sequence: TGTGCCAGCAGTTACTCGGGCGGGAGAGAGACCCAGTACTTC. Amino acids: CASSYSGGRETQYF.

This clonotype was detected only a few times. The chain joins TRBV9 to TRBJ2-6; 7 bases are a match to TRBD1. Trimming at V came to 0 bases and at J to 4 bases, leaving 7 bases not matched to a gene. This CDR3 region has 17 residues. Germline CDR1 SGDLS, CDR2 YYNGEE. CDR3 bases: TGTGCCAGCAGCGTAGAGTCTAGGGGGCGAGGGGCCAACGTCCTGACTTTC. This translates into CASSVESRGRGANVLTF.